A single sample gave rise to the 13 T cell receptor beta chains below, sequenced in a study of cytomegalovirus exposure and HLA in healthy donors. Here immunoSEQ multiplex PCR was the method, and the copy in TCRdb shows in-frame clones only, minus some. Among around 250,000 clones listed, about 90% were seen once. Sequencing was performed on PBMCs. The source is a woman aged 18-35 years in good health and CMV-seronegative.

The gene calls are TRBV7-6 and TRBJ2-3; D not resolved. V dropped 1 base and J dropped 1 base, with 3 bases sitting between them. The CDR3 spans 13 residues. Germline CDR1 SGHVS, CDR2 FNYEAQ. Written as DNA, the CDR3 is TGTGCCAGCAGCTTAGGCGGCACAGATACGCAGTATTTT. Amino acid sequence: CASSLGGTDTQYF.

This rearrangement joins TRBV2 to TRBJ1-2; D remains unclear. This CDR3 is 13 amino acids long. V lost 3 bases to trimming and J lost 2 bases, with 7 bases between them. Germline V gene lookup returns CDR1 SNHLY and CDR2 FYNNEI. The CDR3 region has the DNA TGTGCCAGCAGTGACAGATACAACTATGGCTACACCTTC. It specifies CASSDRYNYGYTF. The entire variable domain, with the rest obtained from reference TRBV2 and TRBJ1-2, is as follows: EPEVTQTPSHQVTQMGQEVILRCVPISNHLYFYWYRQILGQKVEFLVSFYNNEISEKSEIFDDQFSVERPDGSNFTLKIRSTKLEDSAMYFCASSDRYNYGYTFGSGTRLTVV.

The chain is built from TRBV7-9 and TRBJ2-2; the D is unclear. This CDR3 is 15 amino acids long. Germline CDR1 SEHNR, CDR2 FQNEAQ (reference sequence). V was cut by 2 bases and J by 4 bases, with 11 bases left in between. CDR3: CASSLSAPGTGELFF. DNA of the CDR3: TGTGCCAGCAGCTTATCCGCCCCGGGCACCGGGGAGCTGTTTTTT.

The count of this clone is one. The genes are TRBV28 and TRBJ2-2; no definite D call. The germline V gene encodes CDR1 MDHEN and CDR2 SYDVKM. CDR3 size: 12 residues. V was trimmed by 8 bases and J by 6 bases, leaving 10 bases between them. The CDR3 DNA is TGTGCCAGCTCCCTAGTATCCGGGGAGCTGTTTTTT. Protein sequence: CASSLVSGELFF.

V and J are TRBV5-1 and TRBJ1-5; a weak D match, TRBD1 (6 bases). Germline CDR1 is SGHRS and CDR2 is YFSETQ. V lost 0 bases and J 4 bases, leaving 11 bases between the germline ends. CDR3 length: 15 residues. The CDR3 bases are TGCGCCAGCAGCTTGGTTCCAGGGGAGAATCAGCCCCAGCATTTT. This codes for CASSLVPGENQPQHF. The full variable domain, rest sourced from reference TRBV5-1 and TRBJ1-5, is KAGVTQTPRYLIKTRGQQVTLSCSPISGHRSVSWYQQTPGQGLQFLFEYFSETQRNKGNFPGRFSGRQFSNSRSEMNVSTLELGDSALYLCASSLVPGENQPQHFGDGTRLSIL.

The chain recombines TRBV6-5 with TRBJ2-2, with D possibly being TRBD1 (7 bases). In germline, CDR1 is MNHEY, CDR2 SVGAGI. The CDR3 is made up of 16 amino acids. V was clipped by 2 bases and J by 4 bases, with 14 bases between them. The CDR3 region is CASSYPRGDPTGELFF. The CDR3 DNA reads as TGTGCCAGCAGTTACCCCAGGGGGGATCCCACCGGGGAGCTGTTTTTT.

This clone has only one observation. The rearrangement joins TRBV5-6 to TRBJ1-1; D gene uncertain. CDR3 length equals 16 residues. The germline V gene has CDR1 SGHDT and CDR2 YYEEEE. Trimming stripped 0 bases from V and 0 bases from J, with 12 bases between. The CDR3 DNA reads as TGTGCCAGCAGCTTGGAGCGTCGGGGTCTGAACACTGAAGCTTTCTTT. Translation gives CASSLERRGLNTEAFF.

The chain employs TRBV29-1 and TRBJ2-5, with D possibly TRBD2 on 6 matching bases. The V gene lost 4 bases and the J gene lost 1 base, with 10 bases spanning the gap. Per germline, CDR1 SQVTM and CDR2 ANQGSEA. This CDR3 spans 13 amino acids. This chain's CDR3 is CSVGRGLQETQYF. The CDR3 DNA reads TGCAGCGTTGGTCGGGGACTCCAAGAGACCCAGTACTTC.

The rearrangement joins TRBV10-3 to TRBJ2-1; 8 nucleotides align to TRBD2. The V gene end was trimmed by 3 bases and the J gene end by 4 bases; junction bases not matched to a gene: 5. The CDR3 runs to 15 residues. Germline loops: CDR1 ENHRY, CDR2 SYGVKD. The CDR3 is CAISDEAGEYNEQFF. The CDR3 DNA sequence: TGTGCCATCAGTGACGAAGCGGGGGAGTACAATGAGCAGTTCTTC.

V usage is TRBV7-8 and J usage is TRBJ2-1; 11 bases agree with TRBD2. Germline V CDR1 and CDR2: SGHVS, FQNEAQ. With V trimmed by 3 bases and J by 7 bases, 5 bases remained unmatched. The CDR3 is made up of 15 amino acids. Here the CDR3 reads CASSFLAGGRNEQFF. Written as DNA, the CDR3 is TGTGCCAGCAGCTTCTTAGCGGGGGGGAGGAATGAGCAGTTCTTC.

This clone was seen a single time. This chain links TRBV29-1 with TRBJ2-3; 7 bases line up with TRBD1. Looked up from germline, CDR1 is SQVTM and CDR2 is ANQGSEA. The CDR3 totals 15 residues. V shed 3 bases, J shed 1 base, and the junction held 7 bases outside the gene matches. Here the CDR3 reads CSVDARQGGTDTQYF. The CDR3 DNA sequence: TGCAGCGTTGATGCCCGCCAGGGGGGCACAGATACGCAGTATTTT.

The rearrangement uses TRBV29-1 and TRBJ2-2; D unresolved. CDR1 is SQVTM and CDR2 is ANQGSEA in the germline V gene. CDR3 length: 15 residues. The V end lost 4 bases, the J end lost 0 bases, and 12 bases lay between the germline ends. The CDR3 protein is CSVVVGFANTGELFF. CDR3 DNA sequence: TGCAGCGTTGTAGTCGGGTTCGCGAACACCGGGGAGCTGTTTTTT.

The rearrangement links TRBV7-6 to TRBJ1-4; 7 nucleotides match TRBD1. CDR1 and CDR2 (germline): SGHVS, FNYEAQ. The CDR3 sequence is 15 residues long. V was clipped by 5 bases and J by 4 bases; unmatched bases: 7. The CDR3 nucleotides read TGTGCCAGCAGCAACCCGGGACAGCGTAATGAAAAACTGTTTTTT. It yields the protein CASSNPGQRNEKLFF.